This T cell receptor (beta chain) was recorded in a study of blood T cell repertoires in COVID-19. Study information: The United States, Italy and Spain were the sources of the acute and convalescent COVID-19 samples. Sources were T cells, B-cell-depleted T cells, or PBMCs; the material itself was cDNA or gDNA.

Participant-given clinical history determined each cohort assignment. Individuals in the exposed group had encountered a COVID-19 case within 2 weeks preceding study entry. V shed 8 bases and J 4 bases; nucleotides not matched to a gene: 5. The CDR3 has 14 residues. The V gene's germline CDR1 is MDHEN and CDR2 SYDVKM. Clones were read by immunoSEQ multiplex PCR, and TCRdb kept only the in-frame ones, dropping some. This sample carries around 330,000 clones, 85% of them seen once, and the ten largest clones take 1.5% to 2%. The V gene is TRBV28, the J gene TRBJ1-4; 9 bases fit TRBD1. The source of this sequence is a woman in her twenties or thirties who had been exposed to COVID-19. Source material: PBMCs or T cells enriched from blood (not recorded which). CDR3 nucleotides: TGTGCCAGCTTACAGGGGGCAGTTAATGAAAAACTGTTTTTT. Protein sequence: CASLQGAVNEKLFF.